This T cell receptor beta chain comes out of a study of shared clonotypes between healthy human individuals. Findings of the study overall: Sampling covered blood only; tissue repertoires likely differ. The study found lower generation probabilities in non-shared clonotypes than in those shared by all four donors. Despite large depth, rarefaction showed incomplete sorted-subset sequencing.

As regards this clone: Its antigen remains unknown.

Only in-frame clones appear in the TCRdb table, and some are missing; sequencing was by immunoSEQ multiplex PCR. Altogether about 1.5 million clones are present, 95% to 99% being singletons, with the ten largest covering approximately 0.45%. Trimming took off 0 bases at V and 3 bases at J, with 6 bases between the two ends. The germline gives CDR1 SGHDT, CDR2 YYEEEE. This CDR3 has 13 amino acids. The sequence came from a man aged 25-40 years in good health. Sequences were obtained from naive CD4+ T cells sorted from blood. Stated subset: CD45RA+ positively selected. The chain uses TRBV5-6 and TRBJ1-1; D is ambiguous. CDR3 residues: CASSLDSHTEAFF. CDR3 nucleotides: TGTGCCAGCAGCTTGGATTCACACACTGAAGCTTTCTTT. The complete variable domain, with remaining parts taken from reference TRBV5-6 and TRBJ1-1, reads DAGVTQSPTHLIKTRGQQVTLRCSPKSGHDTVSWYQQALGQGPQFIFQYYEEEERQRGNFPDRFSGHQFPNYSSELNVNALLLGDSALYLCASSLDSHTEAFFGQGTRLTVV.